A selection of T cell receptor beta chains follows, all from one sample in a study of cytomegalovirus exposure and HLA in healthy donors. The table came from immunoSEQ multiplex PCR; TCRdb's copy has only in-frame clones and leaves some out. The sample carries some 200,000 clones, roughly four fifths recorded once. The sample consisted of PBMCs. These receptors were collected from a woman aged 18-29 years in good health and CMV-seropositive. Both conserved end residues are part of each CDR3. D genes are given only for firm matches. Part of the rows lack a size; the others show once, few, many or a class for expanded clones.

v_call,clone_size,j_call,d_call,cdr3_aa,cdr3_nt
TRBV18,NA,TRBJ1-1,NA,CASSLKANTEAFF,TGTGCCAGCTCCCTCAAAGCTAACACTGAAGCTTTCTTT
TRBV13,NA,TRBJ2-5,TRBD2,CASSLTGGQETQYF,TGTGCCAGCAGCTTAACGGGGGGTCAAGAGACCCAGTACTTC
TRBV19,NA,TRBJ2-7,NA,CASTPGGGEQYF,TGTGCCAGTACCCCGGGTGGTGGCGAGCAGTACTTC
TRBV6-6,NA,TRBJ2-7,NA,CASTKVASARSYEQYF,TGTGCCAGCACTAAGGTGGCCTCGGCTAGGTCCTACGAGCAGTACTTC
TRBV7-9,NA,TRBJ1-1,NA,CASSSRVKNTEAFF,TGTGCCAGCAGCTCCAGGGTGAAAAACACTGAAGCTTTCTTT
TRBV9,NA,TRBJ2-2,NA,CASSVGTGIGSGELFF,TGTGCCAGTAGCGTAGGAACGGGGATCGGCTCCGGGGAGCTGTTTTTT
TRBV5-6,NA,TRBJ2-3,NA,CASSLGQGYTQYF,TGTGCCAGCAGCCTGGGCCAGGGCTATACGCAGTATTTT
TRBV9,few,TRBJ2-7,NA,CASSGPNGQPQYF,TGTGCCAGCAGCGGCCCGAATGGGCAACCGCAGTACTTC
TRBV6-1,NA,TRBJ2-5,NA,CASSLPWAMTQYF,TGTGCCAGCAGCCTACCCTGGGCCATGACCCAGTACTTC
TRBV2,NA,TRBJ2-1,NA,CASGGRYEQFF,TGTGCCAGCGGAGGCCGGTATGAGCAGTTCTTC
TRBV7-9,NA,TRBJ1-1,TRBD1,CASRRQGAEHTEAFF,TGTGCCAGCAGACGACAGGGGGCCGAGCACACTGAAGCTTTCTTT
TRBV19,once,TRBJ2-1,NA,CASRVAWGSNEQFF,TGTGCCAGTAGGGTAGCGTGGGGTTCCAATGAGCAGTTCTTC
TRBV10-2,NA,TRBJ1-2,NA,CASSGRDPWNYGYTF,TGCGCCAGCAGTGGGAGGGATCCTTGGAACTATGGCTACACCTTC
TRBV4-2,few,TRBJ2-7,NA,CASSQATGGAPYF,TGTGCCAGCAGCCAAGCTACAGGGGGGGCGCCGTACTTC
TRBV18,NA,TRBJ1-6,NA,CASSAGGSYNSPLHF,TGTGCCAGCTCAGCCGGGGGGTCCTATAATTCACCCCTCCACTTT